The rows below give T cell receptor beta chains drawn from one sample of a study of shared clonotypes between healthy human individuals. TCRdb keeps only in-frame clones here, not all; method: immunoSEQ multiplex PCR. This sample carries about 520,000 clones, roughly 80% of them seen once, and the ten largest clones take 10% to 15%. The specimen was PBMCs. These receptors all come from a middle-aged woman in good health. Some clones in this sample may be carry-over from other donors' samples. Both conserved end residues are part of each CDR3. D genes are given only for firm matches. For some rows the clone size is stated as once, few or many, or as a class when expanded; others skip it.

TRBJ2-2 | NA | TRBV25-1 | NA | CASSELSGQRTGELFF | TGTGCCAGCAGTGAACTGTCCGGACAGAGAACCGGGGAGCTGTTTTTT
TRBJ2-5 | TRBD2 | TRBV4-3 | NA | CASSQDTGEGETPYF | TGCGCCAGCAGCCAAGATACGGGGGAGGGAGAGACCCCGTACTTC
TRBJ2-7 | NA | TRBV5-4 | NA | CASSPTGTAAYEQYF | TGTGCCAGCAGCCCCACCGGGACGGCGGCCTACGAGCAGTACTTC
TRBJ2-2 | NA | TRBV28 | NA | CASSNSYTGELFF | TGTGCCAGCAGCAATTCATACACCGGGGAGCTGTTTTTT
TRBJ2-2 | TRBD2 | TRBV7-9 | NA | CASSSSGTGELFF | TGTGCCAGCAGTTCTAGCGGCACCGGGGAGCTGTTTTTT
TRBJ2-2 | NA | TRBV6-5 | NA | CASSYEGTGELFF | TGTGCCAGCAGTTACGAAGGCACCGGGGAGCTGTTTTTT
TRBJ2-7 | TRBD1 | TRBV27 | NA | CASSSGQRLVEQYF | TGTGCCAGCAGTTCGGGACAGCGCCTAGTCGAGCAGTACTTC
TRBJ2-7 | NA | TRBV28 | NA | CASSTPSYEQYF | TGTGCCAGCAGTACGCCCTCCTACGAGCAGTACTTC
TRBJ2-1 | TRBD1 | TRBV18 | NA | CASSLGQGHYNEQFF | TGTGCCAGCTCACTTGGACAGGGTCACTACAATGAGCAGTTCTTC
TRBJ2-1 | NA | TRBV5-1 | NA | CASSTEKGEQFF | TGCGCCAGCAGCACTGAGAAGGGTGAGCAGTTCTTC
TRBJ2-7 | NA | TRBV7-2 | many | CASSSSGYEQYF | TGTGCCAGCAGCTCGAGCGGTTACGAGCAGTACTTC
TRBJ2-7 | NA | TRBV7-8 | NA | CASSLVTGLNEQYF | TGTGCCAGCAGCTTAGTTACTGGCCTCAACGAGCAGTACTTC
TRBJ1-5 | NA | TRBV6-4 | NA | CASSDSEGRGNQPQHF | TGTGCCAGCAGTGACTCTGAGGGTAGAGGCAATCAGCCCCAGCATTTT
TRBJ2-6 | NA | TRBV7-9 | NA | CASTPTEGSGANVLTF | TGTGCCAGCACCCCCACCGAGGGCTCTGGGGCCAACGTCCTGACTTTC
TRBJ1-5 | NA | TRBV13 | NA | CASSLGPGGQPQHF | TGTGCCAGCAGCTTAGGCCCCGGAGGGCAGCCCCAGCATTTT
TRBJ2-1 | NA | TRBV21-1 | NA | CASSNLGLAGYNEQFF | TGTGCCAGCAGCAACCTAGGACTAGCGGGATACAATGAGCAGTTCTTC
TRBJ1-5 | NA | TRBV15 | NA | CATSRGPPKGQPQHF | TGTGCCACCAGCAGGGGACCTCCGAAGGGTCAGCCCCAGCATTTT
TRBJ1-1 | NA | TRBV18 | NA | CASSPMDSNQNTEAFF | TGTGCCAGCTCACCTATGGACAGTAACCAGAACACTGAAGCTTTCTTT
TRBJ2-7 | TRBD2 | TRBV6-5 | NA | CASSLGLAGYEQYF | TGTGCCAGCAGTTTGGGACTAGCAGGGTACGAGCAGTACTTC
TRBJ2-5 | TRBD2 | TRBV14 | many | CASSPGILAGVRGETQYF | TGTGCCAGCAGCCCAGGAATTCTAGCGGGAGTCCGGGGAGAGACCCAGTACTTC
TRBJ2-1 | NA | TRBV5-6 | NA | CASRRAYNEQFF | TGTGCCAGCAGGCGGGCCTACAATGAGCAGTTCTTC
TRBJ2-7 | TRBD1 | TRBV6-4 | NA | CASSYGTPGGSYEQYF | TGTGCCAGCAGTTACGGGACCCCAGGGGGCTCCTACGAGCAGTACTTC
TRBJ2-5 | TRBD1 | TRBV27 | NA | CASSLLGQGRETQYF | TGTGCCAGCAGTTTACTGGGACAGGGACGAGAGACCCAGTACTTC
TRBJ1-2 | NA | TRBV28 | NA | CASSPPGQNYGYTF | TGTGCCAGCAGTCCTCCCGGGCAAAACTATGGCTACACCTTC
TRBJ2-2 | NA | TRBV7-7 | NA | CASSFGPPNTGELFF | TGTGCCAGCAGCTTTGGGCCACCGAACACCGGGGAGCTGTTTTTT
TRBJ2-7 | NA | TRBV29-1 | NA | CSVGNRVSSYEQYF | TGCAGCGTGGGGAACAGGGTATCCTCCTACGAGCAGTACTTC
TRBJ1-1 | NA | TRBV10-1 | once | CASRGLTNTEAFF | TGCGCCAGCAGGGGACTTACGAACACTGAAGCTTTCTTT
TRBJ1-1 | NA | TRBV2 | NA | CASMNPGMNTEAFF | TGTGCCAGCATGAATCCGGGTATGAACACTGAAGCTTTCTTT
TRBJ2-3 | NA | TRBV6-6 | NA | CASSLLGTGADTQYF | TGTGCCAGCAGTTTACTCGGGACTGGAGCAGATACGCAGTATTTT
TRBJ2-7 | NA | TRBV15 | many | CATSRAGTYYEQYF | TGTGCCACCAGCAGAGCCGGGACATACTACGAGCAGTACTTC
TRBJ2-7 | NA | TRBV20-1 | NA | CSVAKEGGQYF | TGCAGTGTAGCCAAGGAGGGGGGGCAGTACTTC
TRBJ2-4 | NA | TRBV11-2 | NA | CASSPTRIAKNIQYF | TGTGCCAGCAGCCCCACCAGGATAGCCAAAAACATTCAGTACTTC
TRBJ1-2 | TRBD1 | TRBV7-2 | NA | CASSLYGTGGYYGYTF | TGTGCCAGCAGCTTATACGGGACAGGGGGGTACTATGGCTACACCTTC
TRBJ2-1 | NA | TRBV6-4 | many | CASSDSMAGPTDEQFF | TGTGCCAGCAGTGACTCCATGGCGGGACCTACGGATGAGCAGTTCTTC
TRBJ2-2 | TRBD1 | TRBV18 | NA | CASSPSGTGGTGELFF | TGTGCCAGCTCACCATCAGGGACAGGGGGCACCGGGGAGCTGTTTTTT
TRBJ2-2 | TRBD1 | TRBV6-1 | NA | CASKTGPLDGELFF | TGTGCCAGCAAGACAGGGCCCCTCGACGGGGAGCTGTTTTTT
TRBJ2-2 | NA | TRBV5-8 | few | CASSLPRDGLTTGELFF | TGTGCCAGCAGCCTACCTAGGGACGGCCTAACCACCGGGGAGCTGTTTTTT
TRBJ2-1 | TRBD1 | TRBV10-3 | NA | CAISPGQGGNNEQFF | TGTGCCATCAGCCCTGGACAGGGGGGGAACAATGAGCAGTTCTTC
TRBJ2-2 | TRBD2 | TRBV19 | NA | CASSISGSPGELFF | TGTGCCAGTAGTATTAGCGGGAGTCCCGGGGAGCTGTTTTTT
TRBJ1-5 | NA | TRBV21-1 | NA | CASSPRVCEGADYSNQPQHF | TGTGCCAGCAGCCCCCGAGTTTGTGAGGGAGCAGATTATAGCAATCAGCCCCAGCATTTT
TRBJ1-2 | NA | TRBV11-2 | NA | CASSLESSVDYTF | TGTGCCAGCAGCCTCGAGAGTTCCGTCGATTACACCTTC